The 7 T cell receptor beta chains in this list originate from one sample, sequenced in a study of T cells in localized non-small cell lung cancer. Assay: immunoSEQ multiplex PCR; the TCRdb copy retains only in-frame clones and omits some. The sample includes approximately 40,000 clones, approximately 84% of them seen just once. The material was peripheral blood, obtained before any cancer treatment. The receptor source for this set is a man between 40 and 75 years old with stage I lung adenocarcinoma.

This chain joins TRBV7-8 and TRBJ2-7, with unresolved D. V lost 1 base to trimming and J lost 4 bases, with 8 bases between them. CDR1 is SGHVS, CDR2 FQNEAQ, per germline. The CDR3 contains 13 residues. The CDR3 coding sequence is TGTGCCAGCAGCTTAGGAGGTGTTTACGAGCAGTACTTC. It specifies CASSLGGVYEQYF.

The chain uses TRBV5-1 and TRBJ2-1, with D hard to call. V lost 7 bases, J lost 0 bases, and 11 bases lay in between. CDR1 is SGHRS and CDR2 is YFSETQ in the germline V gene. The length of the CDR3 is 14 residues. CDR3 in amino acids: CASHPGSSYNEQFF. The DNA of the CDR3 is TGCGCCAGCCATCCCGGCAGCTCCTACAATGAGCAGTTCTTC.

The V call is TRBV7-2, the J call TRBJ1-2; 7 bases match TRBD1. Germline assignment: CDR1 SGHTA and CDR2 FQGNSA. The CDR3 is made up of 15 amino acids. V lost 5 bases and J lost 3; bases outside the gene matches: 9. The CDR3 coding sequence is TGTGCCAGCAGCCTGGAGACAGGGAGGGACTATGGCTACACCTTC. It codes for CASSLETGRDYGYTF.

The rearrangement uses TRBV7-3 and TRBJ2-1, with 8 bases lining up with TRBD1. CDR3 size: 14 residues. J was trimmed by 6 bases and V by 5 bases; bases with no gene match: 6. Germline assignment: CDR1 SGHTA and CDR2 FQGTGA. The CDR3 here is CASSPHRGVNEQFF. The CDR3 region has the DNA TGTGCCAGCAGCCCTCACAGGGGGGTCAATGAGCAGTTCTTC.

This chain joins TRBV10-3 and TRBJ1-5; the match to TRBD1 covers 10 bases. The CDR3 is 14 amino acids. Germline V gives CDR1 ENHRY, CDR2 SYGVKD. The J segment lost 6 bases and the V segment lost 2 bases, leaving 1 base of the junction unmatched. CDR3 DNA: TGTGCCATCAGTGAGGGACAGGGGGTTCAGCCCCAGCATTTT. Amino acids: CAISEGQGVQPQHF.

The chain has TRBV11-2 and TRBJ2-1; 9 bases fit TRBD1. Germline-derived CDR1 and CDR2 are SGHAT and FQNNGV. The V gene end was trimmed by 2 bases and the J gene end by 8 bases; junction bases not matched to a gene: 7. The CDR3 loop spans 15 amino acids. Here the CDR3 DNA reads TGTGCCAGCAGCTTAAAGGGACAGGGAAACGATGAGCAGTTCTTC. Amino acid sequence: CASSLKGQGNDEQFF.

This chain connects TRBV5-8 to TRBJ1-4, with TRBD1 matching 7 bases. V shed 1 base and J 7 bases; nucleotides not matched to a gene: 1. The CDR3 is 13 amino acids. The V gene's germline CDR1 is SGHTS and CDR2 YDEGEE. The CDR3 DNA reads TGTGCCAGCAGCTTGAACAGGGGTGAAAAACTGTTTTTT. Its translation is CASSLNRGEKLFF.